The 21 T cell receptor beta chains below were found in one sample sequenced in a study of OX40 agonist ivuxolimab in advanced cancers. TCRdb's copy holds only in-frame clones and misses some; the assay was immunoSEQ multiplex PCR. The table shows 62,000 or so clones, with just under 85% occurring only once. The sequenced sample was CD4+ or CD8+ T cells sorted from blood, obtained in a trial of the OX40 agonist ivuxolimab. The receptors stem from an adult with an advanced solid tumor such as melanoma, head and neck, liver or kidney cancer.

The genes are TRBV6-5 and TRBJ2-7; D unclear. CDR1 and CDR2 from the germline V gene are MNHEY and SVGAGI. The ends were cut back, 2 bases at V and 0 bases at J, with 11 bases in the middle. This CDR3 region has 15 residues. The CDR3 DNA is TGTGCCAGCAGTTACGAAGGAGTTAGCTCCTACGAGCAGTACTTC. This sequence encodes CASSYEGVSSYEQYF.

On this clone itself: The sample has other DNA sequences that encode this CDR3 too. The chain links TRBV9 to TRBJ2-1, with D perhaps TRBD1 (5 bases). Trimming cost V 4 bases and J 0 bases, with 11 bases left between them. The CDR3 loop spans 15 amino acids. Germline values: CDR1 SGDLS, CDR2 YYNGEE. The DNA of the CDR3 is TGTGCCAGCAGCCCAGGGCTCAGCTCCTACAATGAGCAGTTCTTC. Protein product: CASSPGLSSYNEQFF.

The J gene is TRBJ1-2, the V gene TRBV4-3; D may be TRBD1 (6 bases). Trimming removed 0 bases at V and 7 bases at J, with 12 bases between. The germline gives CDR1 LGHNA, CDR2 YSLEER. The CDR3 contains 14 residues. DNA of the CDR3: TGCGCCAGCAGCCAAGACCTGGACAGCTTTGGCTACACCTTC. This codes for CASSQDLDSFGYTF.

The rearrangement uses TRBV4-3 and TRBJ2-7; D is undetermined. The V gene lost 0 bases and the J gene lost 0 bases, with 9 bases spanning the gap. CDR1 and CDR2 (germline): LGHNA, YSLEER. This CDR3 comprises 15 residues. The CDR3 sequence is CASSQERLGSYEQYF. DNA for the CDR3: TGCGCCAGCAGCCAAGAAAGGTTAGGCTCCTACGAGCAGTACTTC.

The V call is TRBV6-5, the J call TRBJ1-4; D remains unclear. V was trimmed by 8 bases and J by 11 bases, leaving 12 bases between them. CDR3 size: 11 residues. CDR1 and CDR2 from the germline V gene are MNHEY and SVGAGI. Written as DNA, the CDR3 is TGTGCCAGCTACACCTTGGGGAAACTGTTTTTT. Translated: CASYTLGKLFF.

The rearrangement joins TRBV10-3 to TRBJ1-5; D unresolved. Per the germline V gene, CDR1 is ENHRY and CDR2 is SYGVKD. This CDR3 is 15 amino acids long. Trimming left V 6 bases short and J 2 bases short, with 14 bases between. The CDR3 here is CAISDQLGGNQPQHF. CDR3 DNA sequence: TGTGCCATCAGCGATCAGCTGGGTGGCAATCAGCCCCAGCATTTT.

About this clone: An end of the junction does not agree with germline; a read error may underlie this. The chain is built from TRBV7-7 and TRBJ2-3; D not resolved. The length of the CDR3 is 14 residues. The germline V gene has CDR1 SSHAT and CDR2 FNYEAQ (reference sequence). CDR3 residues: CASSLTTSTDTQYF. CDR3 DNA sequence: TGTGCTAGCAGCTTGACAACAAGCACAGATACGCAGTATTTT.

The V call is TRBV7-8, the J call TRBJ2-2, with TRBD1 matching over 9 bases. With V trimmed by 6 bases and J by 4 bases, 15 bases remained unmatched. The CDR3 totals 18 residues. Germline V gene lookup returns CDR1 SGHVS and CDR2 FQNEAQ. The DNA of the CDR3 is TGTGCCAGCAGAATAGGGTCTGACAGGGGGATTGGCACCGGGGAGCTGTTTTTT. This sequence encodes CASRIGSDRGIGTGELFF.

The rearrangement uses TRBV27 and TRBJ1-3; D not certain. V was trimmed by 3 bases and J by 2 bases, leaving 11 bases between them. This CDR3 is built from 15 residues. Germline assignment: CDR1 MNHEY and CDR2 SMNVEV (reference sequence). CDR3 coding DNA: TGTGCCAGCAGTTTTAGTAGGGTACCTGGAAACACCATATATTTT. Translating gives CASSFSRVPGNTIYF.

This clone was found a few times. This rearrangement joins TRBV7-9 to TRBJ2-5; weak D call: TRBD2 (6 bases). With 10 bases removed from V and 4 bases from J, the gap between germline ends came to 16 bases. Germline CDR1 SEHNR, CDR2 FQNEAQ (reference sequence). There are 13 residues in the CDR3. The CDR3 protein is CATDGTSRETQYF. The CDR3 nucleotides are TGTGCCACAGACGGAACTAGCAGAGAGACCCAGTACTTC.

The chain joins TRBV15 to TRBJ2-7; 9 nucleotides line up with TRBD2. Germline assignment: CDR1 LNHNV and CDR2 YYDKDF (reference sequence). The ends lost 6 bases at V and 5 bases at J; junction bases unmatched: 5. The CDR3 runs 13 residues. The CDR3 loop reads CATRILAGHEQYF. The CDR3 region has the DNA TGTGCCACCAGAATTCTAGCGGGGCACGAGCAGTACTTC.

The chain joins TRBV4-2 to TRBJ2-5; D possibly corresponds to TRBD2 (5 bases). The CDR3 has 15 residues. Trimming stripped 1 base from V and 4 bases from J, with 13 bases between. Germline V CDR1 and CDR2: LGHNA, YNFKEQ. The CDR3 here is CASSQALIARETQYF. In DNA, the CDR3 is TGTGCCAGCAGCCAAGCCTTAATAGCGCGAGAGACCCAGTACTTC.

This clone was recorded only once. V usage is TRBV6-5 and J usage is TRBJ2-2; maybe TRBD1 (5 bases). This CDR3 comprises 16 residues. Between the trimmed V and J ends, which lost 4 bases and 5 bases, there was a span of 17 bases. Germline V CDR1 and CDR2: MNHEY, SVGAGI. CDR3 amino acids: CASSSGLSVRTGELFF. In DNA form, the CDR3 reads TGTGCCAGCAGTTCAGGGCTTTCGGTTAGGACCGGGGAGCTGTTTTTT.

The V gene is TRBV6-1, the J gene TRBJ2-7; D possibly uses TRBD1 or TRBD2 (7 bases each). With 8 bases removed from V and 4 bases from J, the gap between germline ends came to 15 bases. This CDR3 is 13 amino acids long. CDR1 and CDR2 from the germline V gene are MNHNS and SASEGT. The CDR3 here is CASLGRGGYEQYF. DNA for the CDR3: TGTGCCAGCTTAGGCAGGGGGGGATACGAGCAGTACTTC.

The V gene is TRBV7-2, the J gene TRBJ2-7; 8 positions match TRBD1. V shed 5 bases and J 5 bases; nucleotides not matched to a gene: 8. This CDR3 comprises 14 residues. Germline values: CDR1 SGHTA, CDR2 FQGNSA. CDR3 amino acids: CASSLRTGSHEQYF. The CDR3 coding sequence is TGTGCCAGCAGCCTCAGGACAGGGTCCCACGAGCAGTACTTC.

The chain employs TRBV9 and TRBJ1-2; D is perhaps TRBD1 (5 bases). This CDR3 has 17 amino acids. With 3 bases removed from V and 1 base from J, the gap between germline ends came to 19 bases. CDR1 and CDR2 (germline): SGDLS, YYNGEE. The CDR3 DNA reads TGTGCCAGCAGCGCCCCAGGTGGACATCCTTATAACTATGGCTACACCTTC. Its protein product is CASSAPGGHPYNYGYTF. The full variable domain, in which reference TRBV9 and TRBJ1-2 provide the parts outside the CDR3, is DSGVTQTPKHLITATGQRVTLRCSPRSGDLSVYWYQQSLDQGLQFLIQYYNGEERAKGNILERFSAQQFPDLHSELNLSSLELGDSALYFCASSAPGGHPYNYGYTFGSGTRLTVV.

The rearrangement joins TRBV5-4 to TRBJ2-1, with 12 positions matching TRBD2. CDR3 length: 17 amino acids. CDR1 and CDR2 from the germline V gene are SGHNT and YYREEE (reference sequence). Trimming removed 4 bases from V and 2 bases from J; junction bases left unmatched: 7. The CDR3 bases are TGTGCCAGCAGCCAAACTAGCGGGAGGTTGACCTACAATGAGCAGTTCTTC. Translation: CASSQTSGRLTYNEQFF.

V is TRBV2 and J is TRBJ2-1, with 9 bases matching TRBD2. Germline V CDR1 and CDR2: SNHLY, FYNNEI. This CDR3 comprises 13 residues. With V trimmed by 3 bases and J by 10 bases, 4 bases remained unmatched. CDR3 amino acids: CASSETLAGEQFF. The CDR3 region has the DNA TGTGCCAGCAGTGAGACGCTAGCGGGAGAGCAGTTCTTC.

This clone was observed a handful of times. J is TRBJ1-1 and V is TRBV6-5; TRBD1 matches 7 bases. The CDR3 runs to 14 residues. Germline lookup yields CDR1 MNHEY and CDR2 SVGAGI. J gave up 4 bases and V 4 bases, and 6 bases lay outside the gene matches. The CDR3 nucleotides are TGTGCCAGCAGTTCTACCAGGGGGTTCACTGAAGCTTTCTTT. This encodes CASSSTRGFTEAFF.

The chain combines TRBV5-4 with TRBJ1-2; maybe TRBD1 (6 bases). The CDR3 length is 18 residues. V was shortened by 2 bases and J by 4 bases, with 24 bases between the two germline ends. Germline V gene data show CDR1 as SGHNT and CDR2 as YYREEE (reference sequence). The CDR3 coding sequence is TGTGCCAGCAGCTTCCTCCCGGGCAGGGGTGGTTCCCTCTATGGCTACACCTTC. Its translation: CASSFLPGRGGSLYGYTF.

The rearrangement joins TRBV15 to TRBJ2-5; D gene unclear. The CDR3 is made up of 11 amino acids. Germline-derived CDR1 and CDR2 are LNHNV and YYDKDF (reference sequence). The germline V and J ends were trimmed by 4 bases and 2 bases, with 2 bases remaining between them. CDR3 nucleotide sequence: TGTGCCACCAGCATACAAGAGACCCAGTACTTC. It codes for CATSIQETQYF.